This T cell receptor (beta chain) was sequenced in a study of T cell repertoires in cytomegalovirus infection (dated by TCRdb to between 2018 and 2020). For context, the study as a whole: The peptide stimulations were aimed at well-studied HLA-B-restricted epitopes as well as recently identified HLA-C-restricted CMV epitopes, whose presentation resists viral immunomodulation. The HLA type of each donor mattered for the analysis, because public TCR beta signatures pointed to carriage of CMV infection along with the matching HLA type.

Results and caveats for the whole study, not just this receptor: In both this cohort and an independent approximately 400-donor cohort, the cumulative frequency of public TCR beta family members distinguished carriers of CMV infection plus the relevant HLA type. The ex vivo response was dominated by HLA-C-restricted CMV-specific TCR beta clonotypes, and the single most frequent clonotype in two of eight donors was supplied by these HLA-C-restricted clonotypes.

This clonotype has a handful of counts. Its binding antigen is unknown. Nothing much larger sits one base from this clone, and base qualities are not available. Sequencer: Illumina HiSeq 1500. TCRdb's own reprocessing of the public reads used fastp at Q25 and MiXCR and kept productive beta chains. Every distinct CDR3 protein forms one entry, paired with its most common genes and DNA. Counted in this sample were about 700,000 distinct CDR3 sequences; about 33% of them appeared once. Jointly, the top ten make up 18% of the sample. The intended sense of this specimen's treatment or condition label: in vitro stimulation with specific CMV peptide epitopes to enrich CMV-specific T cells. The sequence derives from a human donor in good health (CMV status not recorded). Some clones in this sample may be carry-over from other donors' samples. The source material was cultured PBMCs, sampled from culture after CMV antigen stimulation.

In nucleotides, the sequence is TGTGCCAGCAGTTTGGGCAGGGGGCGAGACACTGAAGCTTTCTTT. Its coded protein is CASSLGRGRDTEAFF. The chain was built from TRBV28 and TRBJ1-1, with 8 central nucleotides matching TRBD1. The germline V gene yields MDHEN for CDR1 and SYDVKM for CDR2. From cysteine to phenylalanine, the CDR3 is 15 amino acids long. Left in the record is the CDR3 DNA by itself, 45 bases read in frame from the first base. Trimmed from V: 3 bases; trimmed from J: 3 bases; junction bases lacking a gene match: 6.